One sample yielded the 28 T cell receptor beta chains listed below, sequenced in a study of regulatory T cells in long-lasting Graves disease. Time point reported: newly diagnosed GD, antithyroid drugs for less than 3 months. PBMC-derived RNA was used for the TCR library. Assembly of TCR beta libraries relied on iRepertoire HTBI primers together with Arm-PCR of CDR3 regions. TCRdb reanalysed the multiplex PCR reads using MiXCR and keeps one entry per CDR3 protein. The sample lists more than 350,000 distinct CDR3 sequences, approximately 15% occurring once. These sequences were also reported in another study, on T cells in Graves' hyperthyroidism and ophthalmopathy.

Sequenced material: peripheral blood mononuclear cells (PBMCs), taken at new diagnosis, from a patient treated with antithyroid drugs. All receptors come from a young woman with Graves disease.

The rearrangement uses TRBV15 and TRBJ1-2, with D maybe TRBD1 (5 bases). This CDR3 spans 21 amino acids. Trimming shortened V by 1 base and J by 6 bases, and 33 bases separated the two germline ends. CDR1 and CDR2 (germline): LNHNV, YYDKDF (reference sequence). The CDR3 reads CATSRVGVSSDGRVVRHGYTF. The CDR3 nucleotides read TGTGCCACCAGCAGAGTTGGGGTGAGCTCCGACGGCAGGGTTGTGAGGCATGGCTACACCTTC.

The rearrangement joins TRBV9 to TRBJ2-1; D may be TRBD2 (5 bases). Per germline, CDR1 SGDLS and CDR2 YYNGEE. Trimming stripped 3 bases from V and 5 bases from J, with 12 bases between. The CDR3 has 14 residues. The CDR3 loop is CASSEQAAHNEQFF. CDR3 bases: TGTGCCAGCAGCGAACAAGCGGCACACAATGAGCAGTTCTTC.

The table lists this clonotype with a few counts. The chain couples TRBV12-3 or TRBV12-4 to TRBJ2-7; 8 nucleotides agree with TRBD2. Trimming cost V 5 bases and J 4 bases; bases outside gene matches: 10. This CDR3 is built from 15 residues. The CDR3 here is CASSPGGGSGYEQYF. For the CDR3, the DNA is TGTGCCAGCAGTCCGGGAGGGGGAAGCGGGTACGAGCAGTACTTC.

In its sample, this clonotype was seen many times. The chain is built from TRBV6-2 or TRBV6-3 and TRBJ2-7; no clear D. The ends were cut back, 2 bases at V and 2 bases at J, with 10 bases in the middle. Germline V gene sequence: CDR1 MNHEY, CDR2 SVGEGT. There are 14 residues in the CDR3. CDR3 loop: CASSYRDGPYEQYF. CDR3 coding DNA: TGTGCCAGCAGTTACCGAGACGGGCCCTACGAGCAGTACTTC.

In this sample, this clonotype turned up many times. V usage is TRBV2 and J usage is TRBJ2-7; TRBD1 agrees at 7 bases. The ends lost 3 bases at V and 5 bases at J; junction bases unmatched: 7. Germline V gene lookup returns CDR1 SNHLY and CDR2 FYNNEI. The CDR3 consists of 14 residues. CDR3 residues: CASSDTTGSDEQYF. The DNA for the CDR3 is TGTGCCAGCAGTGATACGACAGGGTCCGACGAGCAGTACTTC.

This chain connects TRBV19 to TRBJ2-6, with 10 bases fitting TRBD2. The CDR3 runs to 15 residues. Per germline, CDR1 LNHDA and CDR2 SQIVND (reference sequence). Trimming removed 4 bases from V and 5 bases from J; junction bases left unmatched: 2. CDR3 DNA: TGTGCCAGTAGTACTAGCGGGAGTAGGGCCAACGTCCTGACTTTC. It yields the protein CASSTSGSRANVLTF. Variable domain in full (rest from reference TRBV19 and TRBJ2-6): DGGITQSPKYLFRKEGQNVTLSCEQNLNHDAMYWYRQDPGQGLRLIYYSQIVNDFQKGDIAEGYSVSREKKESFPLTVTSAQKNPTAFYLCASSTSGSRANVLTFGAGSRLTVL.

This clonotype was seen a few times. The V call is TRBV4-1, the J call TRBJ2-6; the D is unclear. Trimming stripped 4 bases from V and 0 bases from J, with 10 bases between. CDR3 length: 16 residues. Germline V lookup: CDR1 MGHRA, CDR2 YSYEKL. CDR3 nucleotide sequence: TGCGCCAGCAGCCCTCCCGTGGGCTCTGGGGCCAACGTCCTGACTTTC. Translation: CASSPPVGSGANVLTF.

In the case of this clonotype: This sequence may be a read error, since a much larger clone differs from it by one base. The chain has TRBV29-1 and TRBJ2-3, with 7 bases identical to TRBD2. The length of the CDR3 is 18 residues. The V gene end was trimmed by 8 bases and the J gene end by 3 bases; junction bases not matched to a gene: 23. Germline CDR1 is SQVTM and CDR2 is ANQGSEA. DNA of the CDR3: TGCAGCCCTAAGGTGGTTGACATCGGGCGGGGGAAAACAGATACGCAGTATTTT. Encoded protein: CSPKVVDIGRGKTDTQYF.

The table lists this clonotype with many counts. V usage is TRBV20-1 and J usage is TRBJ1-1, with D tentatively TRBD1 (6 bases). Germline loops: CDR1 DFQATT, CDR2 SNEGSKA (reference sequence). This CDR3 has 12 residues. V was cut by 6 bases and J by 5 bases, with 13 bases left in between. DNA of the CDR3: TGCAGTGCATCAAACAGGGAAACTGAAGCTTTCTTT. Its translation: CSASNRETEAFF.

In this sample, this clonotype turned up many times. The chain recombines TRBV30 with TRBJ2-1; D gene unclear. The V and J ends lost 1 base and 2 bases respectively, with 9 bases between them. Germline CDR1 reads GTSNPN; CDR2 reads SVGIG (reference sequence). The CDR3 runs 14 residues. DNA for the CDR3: TGTGCCTGGAGTGCGACCTCGACCTACAATGAGCAGTTCTTC. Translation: CAWSATSTYNEQFF.

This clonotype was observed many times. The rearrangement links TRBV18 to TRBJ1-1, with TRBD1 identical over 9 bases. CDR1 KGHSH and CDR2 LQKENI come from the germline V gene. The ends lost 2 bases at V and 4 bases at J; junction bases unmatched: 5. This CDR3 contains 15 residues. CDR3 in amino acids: CASSPRQGEGTEAFF. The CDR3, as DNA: TGTGCCAGCTCACCAAGACAGGGGGAGGGCACTGAAGCTTTCTTT. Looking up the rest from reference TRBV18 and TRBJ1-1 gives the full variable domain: NAGVMQNPRHLVRRRGQEARLRCSPMKGHSHVYWYRQLPEEGLKFMVYLQKENIIDESGMPKERFSAEFPKEGPSILRIQQVVRGDSAAYFCASSPRQGEGTEAFFGQGTRLTVV.

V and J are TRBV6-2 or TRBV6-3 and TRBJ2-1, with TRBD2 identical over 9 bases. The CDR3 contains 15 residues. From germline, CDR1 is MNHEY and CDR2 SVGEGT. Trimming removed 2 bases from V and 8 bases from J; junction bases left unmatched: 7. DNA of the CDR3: TGTGCCAGCAGTTACGTAGCGGGAGTGGCGTATGAGCAGTTCTTC. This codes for CASSYVAGVAYEQFF.

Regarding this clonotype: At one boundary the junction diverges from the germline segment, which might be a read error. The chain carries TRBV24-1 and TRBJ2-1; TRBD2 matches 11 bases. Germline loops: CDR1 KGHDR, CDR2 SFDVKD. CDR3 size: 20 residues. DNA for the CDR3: TGTGCCACCAGTGACCCTTACCCGGGACTAGCGGCCAGCTCCCACAATGAGCAGTTCTTC. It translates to CATSDPYPGLAASSHNEQFF.

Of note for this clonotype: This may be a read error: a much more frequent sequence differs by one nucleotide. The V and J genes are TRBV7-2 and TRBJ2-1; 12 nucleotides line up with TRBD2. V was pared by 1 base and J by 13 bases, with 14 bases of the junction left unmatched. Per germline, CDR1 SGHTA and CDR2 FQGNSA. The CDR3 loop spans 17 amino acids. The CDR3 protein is CASSLEASGRAVKTQFF. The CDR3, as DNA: TGTGCCAGCAGCTTAGAGGCTAGCGGGAGGGCCGTTAAGACCCAGTTCTTC.

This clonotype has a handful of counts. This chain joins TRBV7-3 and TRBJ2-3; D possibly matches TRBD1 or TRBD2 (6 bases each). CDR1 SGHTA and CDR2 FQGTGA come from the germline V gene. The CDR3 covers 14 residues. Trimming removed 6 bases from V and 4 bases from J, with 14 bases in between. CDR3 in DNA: TGTGCCAGCAGTCAAGGGGGGTCCGCAGATACGCAGTATTTT. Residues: CASSQGGSADTQYF.

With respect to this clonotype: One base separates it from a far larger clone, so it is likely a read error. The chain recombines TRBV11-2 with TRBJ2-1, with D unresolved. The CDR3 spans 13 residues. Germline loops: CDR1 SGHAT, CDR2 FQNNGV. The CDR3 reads CASSLDMASEQLF. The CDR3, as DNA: TGTGCCAGCAGCTTAGATATGGCCAGTGAGCAGCTCTTC.

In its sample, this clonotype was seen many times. CDR3 amino acids: CASSPGTAFYGYTF. The DNA of the CDR3 is TGTGCCAGCAGTCCTGGGACAGCTTTTTATGGCTACACCTTC. The chain is built from TRBV27 and TRBJ1-2, with 7 bases fitting TRBD1. Losses at the gene ends were 5 bases for V and 5 bases for J; bases not matched to a gene: 8. Per the germline V gene, CDR1 is MNHEY and CDR2 is SMNVEV (reference sequence). The CDR3 consists of 14 residues.

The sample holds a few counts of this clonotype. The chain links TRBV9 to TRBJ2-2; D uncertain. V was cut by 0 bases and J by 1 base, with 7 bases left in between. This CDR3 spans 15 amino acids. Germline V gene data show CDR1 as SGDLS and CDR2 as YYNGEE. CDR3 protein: CASSVAGENTGELFF. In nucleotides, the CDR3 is TGTGCCAGCAGCGTAGCTGGGGAGAACACCGGGGAGCTGTTTTTT.

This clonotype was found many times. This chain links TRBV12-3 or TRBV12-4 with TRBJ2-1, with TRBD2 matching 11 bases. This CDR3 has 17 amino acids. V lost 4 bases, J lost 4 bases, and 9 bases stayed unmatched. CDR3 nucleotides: TGTGCCAGCAGTTCCGACATTCTAGCGGGGGGTTACAATGAGCAGTTCTTC. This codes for CASSSDILAGGYNEQFF.

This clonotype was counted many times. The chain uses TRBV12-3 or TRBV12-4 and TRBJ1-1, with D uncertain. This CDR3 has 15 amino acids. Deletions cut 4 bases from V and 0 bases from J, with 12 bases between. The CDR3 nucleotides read TGTGCCAGCAGTTCACTCGGGCTCTTGAACACTGAAGCTTTCTTT. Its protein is CASSSLGLLNTEAFF.

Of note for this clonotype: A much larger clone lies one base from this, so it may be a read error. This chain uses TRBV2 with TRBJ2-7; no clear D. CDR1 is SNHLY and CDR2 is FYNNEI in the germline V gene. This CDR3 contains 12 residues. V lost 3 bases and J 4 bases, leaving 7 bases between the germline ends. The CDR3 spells CASSDQDYEQYF. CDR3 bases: TGTGCCAGCAGTGACCAAGATTACGAGCAGTACTTC.

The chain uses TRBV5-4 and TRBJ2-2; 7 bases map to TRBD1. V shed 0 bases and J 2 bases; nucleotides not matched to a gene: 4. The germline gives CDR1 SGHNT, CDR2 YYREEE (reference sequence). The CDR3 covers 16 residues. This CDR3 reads CASSLVPGGNTGELFF. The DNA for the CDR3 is TGTGCCAGCAGCTTGGTGCCAGGGGGTAACACCGGGGAGCTGTTTTTT.

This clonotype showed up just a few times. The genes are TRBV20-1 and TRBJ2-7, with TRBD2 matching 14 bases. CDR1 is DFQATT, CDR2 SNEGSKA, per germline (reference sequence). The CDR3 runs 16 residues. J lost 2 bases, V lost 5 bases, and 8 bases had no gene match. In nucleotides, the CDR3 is TGCAGTGCTCCCTCACGACTAGCGGGAGGGACCTACGAGCAGTACTTC. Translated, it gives CSAPSRLAGGTYEQYF.

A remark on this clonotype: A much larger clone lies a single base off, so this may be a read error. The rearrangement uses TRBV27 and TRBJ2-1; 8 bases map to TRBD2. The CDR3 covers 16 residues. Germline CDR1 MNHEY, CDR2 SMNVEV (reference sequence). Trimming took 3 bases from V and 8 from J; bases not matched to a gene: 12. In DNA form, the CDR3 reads TGTGCCAGCAGTTTGGGCGGGACTAGGGGGTACCATGAGCAGTTCTTC. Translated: CASSLGGTRGYHEQFF.

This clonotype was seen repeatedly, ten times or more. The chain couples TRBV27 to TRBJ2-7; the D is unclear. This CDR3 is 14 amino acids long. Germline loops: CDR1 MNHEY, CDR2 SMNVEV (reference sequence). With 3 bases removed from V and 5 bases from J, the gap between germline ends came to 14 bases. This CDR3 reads CASSLVAVGHEQYF. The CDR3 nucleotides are TGTGCCAGCAGTTTGGTTGCTGTCGGCCACGAGCAGTACTTC.

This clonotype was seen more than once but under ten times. CDR3 sequence reads: CSAREGTGEETQYF. CDR3 DNA sequence: TGCAGTGCTAGGGAAGGGACAGGGGAAGAGACCCAGTACTTC. V gene TRBV20-1 combines with J gene TRBJ2-5; 10 nucleotides agree with TRBD1. Germline V gene sequence: CDR1 DFQATT, CDR2 SNEGSKA (reference sequence). The CDR3 is 14 residues long. Trimming removed 3 bases from V and 3 bases from J; junction bases left unmatched: 4.

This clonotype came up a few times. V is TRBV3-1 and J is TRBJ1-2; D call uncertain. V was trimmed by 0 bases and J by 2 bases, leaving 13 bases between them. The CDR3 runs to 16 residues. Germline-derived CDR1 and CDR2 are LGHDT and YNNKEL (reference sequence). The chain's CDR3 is CASSQDLQEVNYGYTF. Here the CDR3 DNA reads TGTGCCAGCAGCCAAGATTTGCAGGAAGTAAACTATGGCTACACCTTC.

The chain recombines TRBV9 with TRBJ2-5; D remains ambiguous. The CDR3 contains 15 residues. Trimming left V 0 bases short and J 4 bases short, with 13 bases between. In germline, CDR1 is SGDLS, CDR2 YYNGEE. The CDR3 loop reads CASSVEPQQRETQYF. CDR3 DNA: TGTGCCAGCAGCGTAGAGCCCCAGCAACGAGAGACCCAGTACTTC.